The clone carrying this T cell receptor beta chain was seen a single time. The CDR3 is 13 residues long. V was shortened by 6 bases and J by 8 bases, with 11 bases between the two germline ends. The V gene's germline CDR1 is MNHEY and CDR2 SVGAGI. This sample was included in a study of shared clonotypes between healthy human individuals. The assay was immunoSEQ multiplex PCR, and TCRdb's table has in-frame clones only and misses some. The sample includes 2 million to 2.5 million clones, 85% to 95% of them seen just once. V gene TRBV6-5 combines with J gene TRBJ1-6, with D tentatively TRBD1 (6 bases). The source of this sequence is a young man in good health. Some clones in this sample may be carry-over from other donors' samples. The sequencing sample was made of naive CD4+ T cells from PBMCs. As to subset: CD45RA+ positively selected. The CDR3 sequence is CASSQGRHSPLHF. The CDR3 DNA is TGTGCCAGCAGCCAGGGGCGGCATTCACCCCTCCACTTT.